A single sample is the source of the 21 T cell receptor beta chains below, sequenced in a study of T cell changes during pregnancy in multiple sclerosis. Repertoires were generated with immunoSEQ multiplex PCR, while TCRdb's copy carries only in-frame clones and drops some. This repertoire shows about 38,000 clones, around nine tenths found once; its top ten account for approximately 0.36%. The starting material was CD4+ T cells from peripheral blood mononuclear cells, obtained after pregnancy. The receptor source for this set is a female donor in good health, enrolled as a control in a pregnancy study.

The chain uses TRBV5-5 and TRBJ2-1, with 15 bases lining up with TRBD2. Trimming cost V 4 bases and J 0 bases; bases outside gene matches: 5. This CDR3 is 18 amino acids long. Germline CDR1 and CDR2: SGHKS and YYEKEE (reference sequence). The CDR3, as DNA: TGTGCCAGCAGCCCGGGGACTAGCGGGGGGTTCTCCTACAATGAGCAGTTCTTC. The encoded protein is CASSPGTSGGFSYNEQFF.

The rearrangement uses TRBV7-2 and TRBJ1-4; 7 bases map to TRBD1. CDR3 size: 13 residues. The germline V gene has CDR1 SGHTA and CDR2 FQGNSA. The V and J ends lost 7 bases and 8 bases, in that order; junction bases with no gene match: 7. The CDR3 DNA follows: TGTGCCAGCACTCCGGGACAGAACGAAAAACTGTTTTTT. Amino acids: CASTPGQNEKLFF.

This clone was counted between two and nine times. The rearrangement joins TRBV5-1 to TRBJ2-2; D may be TRBD1 (5 bases). Per germline, CDR1 SGHRS and CDR2 YFSETQ. Trimming shortened V by 3 bases and J by 4 bases, and 10 bases separated the two germline ends. The CDR3 runs 14 residues. CDR3 in amino acids: CASSSTEPTGELFF. In DNA form, the CDR3 reads TGCGCCAGCAGCTCGACAGAGCCCACCGGGGAGCTGTTTTTT.

This clone was observed once. V usage is TRBV5-6 and J usage is TRBJ1-2; no clear D gene. The CDR3 consists of 13 residues. V was clipped by 5 bases and J by 3 bases, with 11 bases between them. Per the germline V gene, CDR1 is SGHDT and CDR2 is YYEEEE. In nucleotides, the CDR3 is TGTGCCAGCAGTCAAGACAAGTACTATGGCTACACCTTC. It encodes CASSQDKYYGYTF.

This chain uses TRBV5-4 with TRBJ1-3; D not certain. The CDR3 runs 16 residues. Germline CDR1 reads SGHNT; CDR2 reads YYREEE (reference sequence). The V gene lost 2 bases and the J gene lost 0 bases, with 12 bases spanning the gap. The CDR3 spells CASSFETSLSGNTIYF. CDR3 bases: TGTGCCAGCAGCTTTGAGACTTCGCTCTCTGGAAACACCATATATTTT. The whole variable domain, remainder taken from reference TRBV5-4 and TRBJ1-3, is ETGVTQSPTHLIKTRGQQVTLRCSSQSGHNTVSWYQQALGQGPQFIFQYYREEENGRGNFPPRFSGLQFPNYSSELNVNALELDDSALYLCASSFETSLSGNTIYFGEGSWLTVV.

This clone came up once. V gene TRBV4-1 combines with J gene TRBJ1-6; 11 positions agree with TRBD1. The CDR3 consists of 14 residues. Germline V gene lookup returns CDR1 MGHRA and CDR2 YSYEKL. Trimming removed 5 bases from V and 12 bases from J; junction bases left unmatched: 6. CDR3 nucleotide sequence: TGCGCCAGCAGCGGGGGGACAGGGGGTTTACCCCTCCACTTT. Protein product: CASSGGTGGLPLHF.

The rearrangement joins TRBV6-6 to TRBJ1-1; no clear D gene. The CDR3 consists of 12 residues. The V gene lost 6 bases and the J gene lost 11 bases, with 16 bases spanning the gap. The germline gives CDR1 MNHNY, CDR2 SVGAGI (reference sequence). In DNA, the CDR3 is TGTGCCAGCAGACAATCAGACACCGCCGCTTTCTTT. Translated: CASRQSDTAAFF.

This chain links TRBV5-1 with TRBJ1-1; no firm D call. The CDR3 runs to 15 residues. V lost 2 bases and J 1 base, leaving 12 bases between the germline ends. Germline CDR1 reads SGHRS; CDR2 reads YFSETQ. In DNA form, the CDR3 reads TGCGCCAGCAGCTTTCGTGCCGGGAAGAACACTGAAGCTTTCTTT. Protein sequence: CASSFRAGKNTEAFF.

The rearrangement joins TRBV13 to TRBJ2-1; the D gene is possibly TRBD2 (6 bases). This CDR3 is 18 amino acids long. Germline loops: CDR1 PRHDT, CDR2 FYEKMQ (reference sequence). The ends were cut back, 1 base at V and 0 bases at J, with 16 bases in the middle. CDR3 nucleotides: TGTGCCAGCAGCTTAGATCAAGCGGCGGGGAGCTCCTACAATGAGCAGTTCTTC. It translates to CASSLDQAAGSSYNEQFF.

The chain combines TRBV6-1 with TRBJ2-1; D is perhaps TRBD1 (6 bases). V was clipped by 6 bases and J by 0 bases, with 12 bases between them. The CDR3 runs to 15 residues. Germline V gene data show CDR1 as MNHNS and CDR2 as SASEGT. The CDR3 sequence is CASRVGTSSYNEQFF. CDR3 nucleotides: TGTGCCAGCAGGGTCGGGACAAGCTCCTACAATGAGCAGTTCTTC.

This clone has only one observation. CDR3 loop: CASSPSGQVPSGNSPLHF. CDR3 coding DNA: TGTGCCAGCAGCCCCTCGGGACAGGTTCCCTCGGGGAATTCACCCCTCCACTTT. The chain couples TRBV11-2 to TRBJ1-6; TRBD1 agrees at 8 bases. The trim removed 5 bases at V and 7 bases at J, leaving 16 bases unmatched. The CDR3 extends over 18 amino acids. CDR1 is SGHAT and CDR2 is FQNNGV in the germline V gene.

V and J are TRBV6-4 and TRBJ2-3; 7 bases are a match to TRBD2. This CDR3 comprises 19 residues. The V gene's germline CDR1 is MRHNA and CDR2 SNTAGT. Unmatched junction bases numbered 16, after V lost 0 bases and J lost 4 bases. The CDR3 protein is CASSDSGQRGRGGPDTQYF. For the CDR3, the DNA is TGTGCCAGCAGTGACTCCGGGCAACGAGGGAGGGGCGGCCCAGATACGCAGTATTTT.

CDR3 loop: CATLQSYQETQYF. CDR3 coding DNA: TGTGCCACCCTACAGTCGTACCAAGAGACCCAGTACTTC. This chain uses TRBV28 with TRBJ2-5; D remains unclear. Germline CDR1 is MDHEN and CDR2 is SYDVKM. Trimming removed 10 bases at V and 0 bases at J, with 12 bases between. This CDR3 comprises 13 residues.

This clone was observed a single time. J is TRBJ2-3 and V is TRBV4-2; 12 positions match TRBD2. There are 18 residues in the CDR3. Looked up from germline, CDR1 is LGHNA and CDR2 is YNFKEQ. V lost 1 base and J lost 11; bases outside the gene matches: 16. The chain's CDR3 is CASSQVELTSGSGNMQYF. The CDR3 nucleotides are TGTGCCAGCAGCCAAGTGGAGTTGACTAGCGGGAGCGGGAATATGCAGTATTTT.

The V gene is TRBV2, the J gene TRBJ2-3; 7 bases are shared with TRBD1. CDR3 size: 12 residues. Looked up from germline, CDR1 is SNHLY and CDR2 is FYNNEI. The junction had 9 bases not matched to a gene; V was cut back by 8 bases and J by 10 bases. CDR3 in DNA: TGTGCCAGCGGGGGAGACAGGGTAGCGCAGTATTTT. Translation gives CASGGDRVAQYF.

The V gene is TRBV19, the J gene TRBJ2-7, with a weak D call TRBD1 (5 bases). V lost 4 bases, J lost 0 bases, and 19 bases lay in between. The CDR3 contains 17 residues. Germline V gives CDR1 LNHDA, CDR2 SQIVND (reference sequence). For the CDR3, the DNA is TGTGCCAGTAGTAGCCTGGTGGGCCAGGGAAGCTCCTACGAGCAGTACTTC. Amino acids: CASSSLVGQGSSYEQYF.

The chain employs TRBV7-8 and TRBJ1-1, with a weak D call TRBD1 (5 bases). The CDR3 loop spans 14 amino acids. With 5 bases removed from V and 1 base from J, the gap between germline ends came to 11 bases. Germline lookup yields CDR1 SGHVS and CDR2 FQNEAQ. In DNA form, the CDR3 reads TGTGCCAGCAGCGTTACTGGACAGAACACTGAAGCTTTCTTT. Translation gives CASSVTGQNTEAFF. Variable domain in full (rest from reference TRBV7-8 and TRBJ1-1): GAGVSQSPRYKVAKRGQDVALRCDPISGHVSLFWYQQALGQGPEFLTYFQNEAQLDKSGLPSDRFFAERPEGSVSTLKIQRTQQEDSAVYLCASSVTGQNTEAFFGQGTRLTVV.

The rearrangement joins TRBV6-5 to TRBJ1-2; tentatively, D is TRBD1 (5 bases). Looked up from germline, CDR1 is MNHEY and CDR2 is SVGAGI. With 4 bases removed from V and 1 base from J, the gap between germline ends came to 7 bases. CDR3 length: 13 amino acids. The CDR3 sequence is CASSSRDNYGYTF. CDR3 bases: TGTGCCAGCAGTTCCAGGGATAACTATGGCTACACCTTC.

This chain links TRBV30 with TRBJ1-2, with 8 bases that match TRBD1. The CDR3 sequence is 15 residues long. Germline CDR1 is GTSNPN and CDR2 is SVGIG (reference sequence). Unmatched junction bases numbered 10, after V lost 0 bases and J lost 7 bases. CDR3 bases: TGTGCCTGGAGTGTAGGCCCCCCGACAGGGGTTGGCTACACCTTC. It codes for CAWSVGPPTGVGYTF.

The genes are TRBV6-5 and TRBJ1-2; no firm D call. The CDR3 is made up of 13 amino acids. The germline V gene has CDR1 MNHEY and CDR2 SVGAGI. The ends were cut back, 6 bases at V and 1 base at J, with 9 bases in the middle. CDR3 DNA sequence: TGTGCCAGCAGGAAAAACAGTAACTATGGCTACACCTTC. Translated, it gives CASRKNSNYGYTF.

The CDR3 bases are TGTGCCGGCTCCGTGGCGGACACCCTGTACGAGCAGTACTTC. Its protein is CAGSVADTLYEQYF. This rearrangement joins TRBV6-1 to TRBJ2-7; perhaps TRBD1 as D (5 bases). Trimming left V 11 bases short and J 4 bases short, with 21 bases between. The germline CDR1 and CDR2 sequences are MNHNS and SASEGT. This CDR3 is 14 amino acids long.